Sequencing of this T cell receptor (beta chain) was carried out in a study of T-cell reconstitution after alpha-beta-depleted transplantation in children. Study-level findings and limits: It was surviving recipient T cells and thymic progenitors that gave some patients high TCRbeta diversity at day 60. Two months or so post-transplant, alpha-beta T cells reportedly derived from several hundred expanded graft clones. Most T-cell counts and diversity one year after the transplant came from T cells that were newly produced.

It was with unique molecular identifiers that the TCRbeta library was prepared. TCRdb reprocessed the PCR reads with MiXCR, giving one entry per CDR3 protein. The data contain fewer than 500,000 distinct CDR3 sequences, around 46% of them singletons. Trimming cost V 1 base and J 6 bases; bases outside gene matches: 11. Germline CDR1 is SGHRS and CDR2 is YFSETQ. The CDR3 sequence is 16 residues long. Turning to this clonotype: The antigen is unknown.

The specimen comprised PBMCs, sampled before TCRalphabeta/CD19-depleted stem cell transplant. The gene calls are TRBV5-1 and TRBJ2-7; 9 bases line up with TRBD2. The clonotype originates from a girl aged 2-9 years with aplastic anemia, due to receive a stem cell transplant. CDR3 amino acids: CASSLTASGTSREQYF. In DNA, the CDR3 is TGCGCCAGCAGCTTGACGGCTAGCGGGACCAGTCGCGAGCAGTACTTC.